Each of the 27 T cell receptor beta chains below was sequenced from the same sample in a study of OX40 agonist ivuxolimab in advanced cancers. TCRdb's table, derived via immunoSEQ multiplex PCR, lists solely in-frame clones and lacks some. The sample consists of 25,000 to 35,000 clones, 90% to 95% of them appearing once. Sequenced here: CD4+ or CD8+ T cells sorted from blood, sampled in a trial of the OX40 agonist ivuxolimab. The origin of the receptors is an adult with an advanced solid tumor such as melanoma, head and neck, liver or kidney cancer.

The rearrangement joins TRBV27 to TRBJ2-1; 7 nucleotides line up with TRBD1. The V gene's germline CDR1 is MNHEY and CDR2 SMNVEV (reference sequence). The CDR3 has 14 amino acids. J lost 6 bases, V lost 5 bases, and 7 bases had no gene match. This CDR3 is CASSARGTVNEQFF. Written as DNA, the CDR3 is TGTGCCAGCAGTGCACGAGGGACAGTCAATGAGCAGTTCTTC.

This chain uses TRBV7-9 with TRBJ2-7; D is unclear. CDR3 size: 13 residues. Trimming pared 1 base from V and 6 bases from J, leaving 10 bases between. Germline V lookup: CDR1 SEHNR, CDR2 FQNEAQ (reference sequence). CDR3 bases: TGTGCCAGCAGCTTAGGGACCCCCGCCGAGCAGTACTTC. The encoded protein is CASSLGTPAEQYF.

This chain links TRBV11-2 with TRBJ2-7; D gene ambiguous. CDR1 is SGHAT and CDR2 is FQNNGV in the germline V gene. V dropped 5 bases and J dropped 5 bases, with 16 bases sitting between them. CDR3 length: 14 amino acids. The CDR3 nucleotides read TGTGCCAGCAGCCCGAAAGTAGGGTTCCACGAGCAGTACTTC. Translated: CASSPKVGFHEQYF.

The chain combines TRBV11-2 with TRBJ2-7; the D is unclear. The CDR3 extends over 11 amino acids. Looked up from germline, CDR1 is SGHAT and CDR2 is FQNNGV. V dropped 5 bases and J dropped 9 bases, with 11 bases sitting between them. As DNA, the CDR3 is TGTGCCAGCAGCCCCGGCGGCGGGCAGTACTTC. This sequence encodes CASSPGGGQYF.

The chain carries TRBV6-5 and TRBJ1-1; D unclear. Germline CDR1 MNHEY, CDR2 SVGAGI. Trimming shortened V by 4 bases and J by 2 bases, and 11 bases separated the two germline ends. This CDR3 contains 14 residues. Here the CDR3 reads CASSWGVSNTEAFF. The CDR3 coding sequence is TGTGCCAGCAGTTGGGGAGTTAGCAACACTGAAGCTTTCTTT.

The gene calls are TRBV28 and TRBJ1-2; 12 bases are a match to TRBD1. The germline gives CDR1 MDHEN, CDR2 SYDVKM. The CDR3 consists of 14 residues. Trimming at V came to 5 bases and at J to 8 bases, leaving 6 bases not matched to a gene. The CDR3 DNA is TGTGCCAGCAGTGGGACAGGGGGCGCGTTCGGCTACACCTTC. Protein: CASSGTGGAFGYTF.

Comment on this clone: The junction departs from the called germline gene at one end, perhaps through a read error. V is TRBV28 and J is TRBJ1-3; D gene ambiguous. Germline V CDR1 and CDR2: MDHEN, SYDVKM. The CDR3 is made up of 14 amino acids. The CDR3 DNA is TGTGCCGGCAGTTTTCCCAGCTCTGGAAACACCATATATTTT. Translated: CAGSFPSSGNTIYF.

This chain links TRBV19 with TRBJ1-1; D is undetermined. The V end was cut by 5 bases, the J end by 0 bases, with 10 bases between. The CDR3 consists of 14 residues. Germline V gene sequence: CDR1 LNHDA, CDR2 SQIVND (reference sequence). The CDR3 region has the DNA TGTGCCAGTAGTGACTACACATTGAACACTGAAGCTTTCTTT. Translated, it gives CASSDYTLNTEAFF.

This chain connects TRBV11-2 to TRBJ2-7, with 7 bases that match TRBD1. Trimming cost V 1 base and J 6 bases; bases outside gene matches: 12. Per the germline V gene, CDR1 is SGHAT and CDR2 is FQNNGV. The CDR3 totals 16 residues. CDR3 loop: CASSLGQGSMMVEQYF. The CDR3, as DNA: TGTGCCAGCAGCTTAGGACAGGGAAGCATGATGGTCGAGCAGTACTTC.

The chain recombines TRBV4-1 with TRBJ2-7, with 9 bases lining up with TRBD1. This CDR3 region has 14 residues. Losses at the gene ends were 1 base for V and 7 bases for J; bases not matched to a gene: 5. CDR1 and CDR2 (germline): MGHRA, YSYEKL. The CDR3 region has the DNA TGCGCCAGCAGCCAAGGACAGGGGGTGGATGAGCAGTACTTC. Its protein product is CASSQGQGVDEQYF.

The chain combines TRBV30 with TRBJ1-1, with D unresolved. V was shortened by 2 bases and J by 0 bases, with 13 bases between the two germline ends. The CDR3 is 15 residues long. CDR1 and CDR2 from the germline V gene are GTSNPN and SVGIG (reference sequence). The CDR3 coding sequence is TGTGCCTGGAGTCCTCCTGTACAATTGAACACTGAAGCTTTCTTT. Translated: CAWSPPVQLNTEAFF.

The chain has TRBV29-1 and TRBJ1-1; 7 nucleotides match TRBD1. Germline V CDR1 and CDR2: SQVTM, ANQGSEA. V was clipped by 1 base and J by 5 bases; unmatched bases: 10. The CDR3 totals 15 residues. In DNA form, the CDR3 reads TGCAGCGTTGAAGGGGATTGGGGCAGGGGGACTGAAGCTTTCTTT. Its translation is CSVEGDWGRGTEAFF.

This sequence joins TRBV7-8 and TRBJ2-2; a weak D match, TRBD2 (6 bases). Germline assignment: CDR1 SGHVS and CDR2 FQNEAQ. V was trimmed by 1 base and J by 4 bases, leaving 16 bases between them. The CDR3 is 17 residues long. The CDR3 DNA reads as TGTGCCAGCAGCTTAGTACCGGGAACCGGGGGCACCGGGGAGCTGTTTTTT. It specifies CASSLVPGTGGTGELFF.

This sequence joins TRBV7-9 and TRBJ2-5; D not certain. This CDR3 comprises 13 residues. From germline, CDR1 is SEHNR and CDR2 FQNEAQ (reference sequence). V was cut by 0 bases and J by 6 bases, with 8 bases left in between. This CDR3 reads CASSLAMEQTQYF. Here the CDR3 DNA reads TGTGCCAGCAGCTTAGCGATGGAACAGACCCAGTACTTC.

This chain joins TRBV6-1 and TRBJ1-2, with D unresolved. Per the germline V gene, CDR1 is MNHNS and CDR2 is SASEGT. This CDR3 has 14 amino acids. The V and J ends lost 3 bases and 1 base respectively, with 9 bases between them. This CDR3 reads CASSDPTFNYGYTF. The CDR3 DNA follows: TGTGCCAGCAGTGACCCCACCTTTAACTATGGCTACACCTTC.

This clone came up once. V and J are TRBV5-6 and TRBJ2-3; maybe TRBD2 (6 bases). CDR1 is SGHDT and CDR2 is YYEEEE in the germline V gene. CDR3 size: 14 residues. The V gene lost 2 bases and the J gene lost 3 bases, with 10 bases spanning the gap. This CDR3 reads CASSFAGRTDTQYF. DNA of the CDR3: TGTGCCAGCAGCTTTGCGGGGAGGACAGATACGCAGTATTTT.

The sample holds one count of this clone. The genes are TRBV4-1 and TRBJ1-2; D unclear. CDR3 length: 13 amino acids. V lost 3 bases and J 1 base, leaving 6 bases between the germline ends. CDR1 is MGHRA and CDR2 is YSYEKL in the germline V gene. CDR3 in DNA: TGCGCCAGCAGCCAGCAGATTAACTATGGCTACACCTTC. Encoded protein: CASSQQINYGYTF.

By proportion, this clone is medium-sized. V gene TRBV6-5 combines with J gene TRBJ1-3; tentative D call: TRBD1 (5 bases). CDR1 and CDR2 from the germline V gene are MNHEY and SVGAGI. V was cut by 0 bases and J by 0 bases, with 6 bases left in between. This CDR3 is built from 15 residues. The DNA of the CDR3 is TGTGCCAGCAGTTACTCGGGGGGCTCTGGAAACACCATATATTTT. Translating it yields CASSYSGGSGNTIYF.

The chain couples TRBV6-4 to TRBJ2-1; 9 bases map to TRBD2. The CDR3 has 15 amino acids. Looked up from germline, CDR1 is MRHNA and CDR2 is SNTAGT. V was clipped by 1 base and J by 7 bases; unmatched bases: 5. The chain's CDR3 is CASSDFSGSGNEQFF. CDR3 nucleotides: TGTGCCAGCAGTGACTTTAGCGGGAGTGGTAATGAGCAGTTCTTC.

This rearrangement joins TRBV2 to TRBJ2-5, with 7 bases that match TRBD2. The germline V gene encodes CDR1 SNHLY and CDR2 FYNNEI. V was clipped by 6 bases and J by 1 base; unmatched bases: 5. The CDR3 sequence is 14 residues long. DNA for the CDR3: TGTGCCAGCAGGGCCGGCGGGGGCCAAGAGACCCAGTACTTC. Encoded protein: CASRAGGGQETQYF.

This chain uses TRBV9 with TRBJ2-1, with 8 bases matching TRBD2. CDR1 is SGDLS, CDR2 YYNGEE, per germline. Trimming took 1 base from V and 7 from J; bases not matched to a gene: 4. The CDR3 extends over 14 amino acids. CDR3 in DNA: TGTGCCAGCAGCGTAAAAGTAGCGGGGAATGAGCAGTTCTTC. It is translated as CASSVKVAGNEQFF.

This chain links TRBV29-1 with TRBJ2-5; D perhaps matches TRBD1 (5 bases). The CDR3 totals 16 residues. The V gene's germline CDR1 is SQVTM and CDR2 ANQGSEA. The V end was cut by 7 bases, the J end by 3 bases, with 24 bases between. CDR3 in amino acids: CSADDPPMGPKETQYF. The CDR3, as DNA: TGCAGCGCCGATGACCCGCCAATGGGGCCCAAAGAGACCCAGTACTTC.

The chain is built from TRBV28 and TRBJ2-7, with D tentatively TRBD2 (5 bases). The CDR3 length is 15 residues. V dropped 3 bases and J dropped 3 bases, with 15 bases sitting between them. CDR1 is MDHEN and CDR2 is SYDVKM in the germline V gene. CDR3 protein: CASSFRGLDYYEQYF. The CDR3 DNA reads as TGTGCCAGCAGTTTCCGTGGTCTAGACTACTACGAGCAGTACTTC. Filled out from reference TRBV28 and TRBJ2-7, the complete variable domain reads DVKVTQSSRYLVKRTGEKVFLECVQDMDHENMFWYRQDPGLGLRLIYFSYDVKMKEKGDIPEGYSVSREKKERFSLILESASTNQTSMYLCASSFRGLDYYEQYFGPGTRLTVT.

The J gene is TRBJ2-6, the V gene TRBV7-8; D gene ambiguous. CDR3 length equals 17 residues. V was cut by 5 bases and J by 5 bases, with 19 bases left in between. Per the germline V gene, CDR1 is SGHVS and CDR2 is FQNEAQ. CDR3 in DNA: TGTGCCAGCAGCGGTTTGCCCCCACAAAGTCGGGCCAACGTCCTGACTTTC. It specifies CASSGLPPQSRANVLTF.

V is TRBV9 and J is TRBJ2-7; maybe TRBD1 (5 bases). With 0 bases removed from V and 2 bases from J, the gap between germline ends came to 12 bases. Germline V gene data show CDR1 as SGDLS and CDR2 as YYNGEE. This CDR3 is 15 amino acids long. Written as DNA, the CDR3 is TGTGCCAGCAGCGTAGGGGGCGCGGAAACCTACGAGCAGTACTTC. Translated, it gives CASSVGGAETYEQYF.

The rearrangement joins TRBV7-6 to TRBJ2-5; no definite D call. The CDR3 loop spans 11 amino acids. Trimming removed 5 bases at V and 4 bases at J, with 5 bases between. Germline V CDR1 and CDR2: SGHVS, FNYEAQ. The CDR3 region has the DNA TGTGCCAGCAGCCCGTCAGAGACCCAGTACTTC. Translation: CASSPSETQYF. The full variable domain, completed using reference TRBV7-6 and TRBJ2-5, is GAGVSQSPRYKVTKRGQDVALRCDPISGHVSLYWYRQALGQGPEFLTYFNYEAQQDKSGLPNDRFSAERPEGSISTLTIQRTEQRDSAMYRCASSPSETQYFGPGTRLLVL.

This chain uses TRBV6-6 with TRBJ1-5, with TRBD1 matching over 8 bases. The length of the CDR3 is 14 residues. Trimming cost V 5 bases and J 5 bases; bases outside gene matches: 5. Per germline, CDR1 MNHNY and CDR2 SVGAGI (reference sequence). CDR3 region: CASSPDRGDQPQHF. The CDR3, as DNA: TGTGCCAGCAGTCCTGACAGGGGCGATCAGCCCCAGCATTTT.